These 14 T cell receptor beta chains came from one sample sequenced in a study of PD-L1 blockade in urothelial cancer. Clones were sequenced by immunoSEQ multiplex PCR, and TCRdb holds only the in-frame ones, with some missing. The table includes some 41,000 clones, 88% detected once. The sample in question was PBMCs, obtained around atezolizumab (anti-PD-L1) treatment. All receptors derive from a woman in her sixties or seventies with urothelial cancer.

The V and J genes are TRBV27 and TRBJ1-1; no reliable D call. CDR3 length: 14 residues. Germline-derived CDR1 and CDR2 are MNHEY and SMNVEV (reference sequence). V was cut by 3 bases and J by 4 bases, with 12 bases left in between. The CDR3 region has the DNA TGTGCCAGCAGTTTTCGCGGTTCCAGCACTGAAGCTTTCTTT. As protein: CASSFRGSSTEAFF.

DNA for the CDR3: TGTGCCAGCAGTGAATTAGCGGGGGGGCAATCGGGGGCAGATACGCAGTATTTT. Protein: CASSELAGGQSGADTQYF. This chain uses TRBV25-1 with TRBJ2-3; the match to TRBD2 covers 11 bases. Unmatched junction bases numbered 10, after V lost 1 base and J lost 4 bases. Germline CDR1 MGHDK, CDR2 SYGVNS. The CDR3 is made up of 18 amino acids.

The rearrangement joins TRBV10-3 to TRBJ2-7; 7 nucleotides agree with TRBD1. This CDR3 spans 15 amino acids. V dropped 4 bases and J dropped 0; count of bases not matched to a gene: 6. The germline V gene encodes CDR1 ENHRY and CDR2 SYGVKD. The CDR3 protein is CAISGRTGSSYEQYF. The DNA of the CDR3 is TGTGCCATCAGTGGCCGGACAGGCAGCTCCTACGAGCAGTACTTC.

The sample holds a few counts of this clone. The V call is TRBV5-1, the J call TRBJ2-1; 14 positions match TRBD2. The CDR3 has 15 amino acids. Germline V gene lookup returns CDR1 SGHRS and CDR2 YFSETQ. With 4 bases clipped from V and 7 bases from J, the junction kept 4 bases outside the gene matches. The CDR3 DNA reads as TGCGCCAGCAGCCCGGGACTAGCGGGAGTAAATGAGCAGTTCTTC. This translates into CASSPGLAGVNEQFF.

This clone was picked up one time. The J gene is TRBJ2-5, the V gene TRBV10-1, with 12 bases lining up with TRBD1. With V trimmed by 3 bases and J by 4 bases, 6 bases remained unmatched. This CDR3 has 16 amino acids. CDR1 WNHNN and CDR2 SYGVQD come from the germline V gene (reference sequence). The CDR3 coding sequence is TGCGCCAGCAGTGATGGGGGACAGGGGGCGGCAGAGACCCAGTACTTC. Its protein product is CASSDGGQGAAETQYF.

The V gene is TRBV6-6, the J gene TRBJ2-7, with D perhaps matching TRBD2 (7 bases). This CDR3 has 15 amino acids. The germline V gene encodes CDR1 MNHNY and CDR2 SVGAGI (reference sequence). With 7 bases removed from V and 6 bases from J, the gap between germline ends came to 22 bases. The CDR3 here is CASTQLAPGGAEQYF. The CDR3 nucleotides are TGTGCCAGCACCCAACTTGCGCCGGGGGGCGCCGAGCAGTACTTC.

This clone appeared a single time. This chain links TRBV5-4 with TRBJ2-5; tentative D call: TRBD1 (5 bases). CDR3 length equals 13 residues. Trimming stripped 4 bases from V and 1 base from J, with 8 bases between. Germline V lookup: CDR1 SGHNT, CDR2 YYREEE (reference sequence). The CDR3 coding sequence is TGTGCCAGCAGCCGGACACCCCAAGAGACCCAGTACTTC. This sequence encodes CASSRTPQETQYF.

The chain employs TRBV21-1 and TRBJ1-1; the DNA was not used to check the table's D call, TRBD1. TRBV21-1 is described as a pseudogene. The CDR3 runs to 18 residues. The DNA for the CDR3 is TGTGCCAGCGTCCTGACTTCGGGGGACAGGGAAATGAACACTGAAGCTTTCTTT. Translating gives CASVLTSGDREMNTEAFF.

The genes are TRBV11-3 and TRBJ2-7; 8 bases line up with TRBD1. V was clipped by 2 bases and J by 7 bases; unmatched bases: 4. Germline-derived CDR1 and CDR2 are SGHNT and YENEEA. This CDR3 is built from 13 residues. The CDR3 coding sequence is TGTGCCAGCAGCTTACAGGGGGCACAAGAGCAGTACTTC. It specifies CASSLQGAQEQYF.

V usage is TRBV6-5 and J usage is TRBJ2-5; D might be TRBD2 (5 bases). The germline CDR1 and CDR2 sequences are MNHEY and SVGAGI. V was trimmed by 6 bases and J by 5 bases, leaving 13 bases between them. The CDR3 runs 13 residues. The CDR3 protein is CASRAAPGETQYF. CDR3 sequence (DNA): TGTGCCAGCAGGGCCGCCCCGGGGGAGACCCAGTACTTC.

The genes are TRBV28 and TRBJ2-1; no firm D call. With 3 bases removed from V and 7 bases from J, the gap between germline ends came to 10 bases. The V gene's germline CDR1 is MDHEN and CDR2 SYDVKM. The CDR3 extends over 13 amino acids. The CDR3 here is CASSLIGPNEQFF. CDR3 in DNA: TGTGCCAGCAGTTTGATTGGCCCGAATGAGCAGTTCTTC.

The CDR3 DNA is TGTGCCAGCAACACATTACAGGGGCTTTCAGATACGCAGTATTTT. It translates to CASNTLQGLSDTQYF. V and J are TRBV14 and TRBJ2-3; 7 bases match TRBD1. Per germline, CDR1 SGHDN and CDR2 FVKESK. The trim removed 7 bases at V and 4 bases at J, leaving 11 bases unmatched. This CDR3 is built from 15 residues.

Worth noting for this clone: The germline gene is not matched at one end of the junction; a read error may be the cause. This chain connects TRBV5-6 to TRBJ1-2, with D perhaps TRBD1 (6 bases). The CDR3 spans 13 residues. CDR1 and CDR2 from the germline V gene are SGHDT and YYEEEE. The CDR3 DNA reads TGTGCCAGCAGCACGCTACAGGGCGGTCTTGAGCACTTC. This codes for CASSTLQGGLEHF.

The V call is TRBV5-4, the J call TRBJ2-7; D not certain. There are 13 residues in the CDR3. Germline values: CDR1 SGHNT, CDR2 YYREEE (reference sequence). Trimming took off 5 bases at V and 1 base at J, with 10 bases between the two ends. The CDR3 nucleotides read TGTGCCAGCAGGTTGCCAGGATCCTACGAGCAGTACTTC. This encodes CASRLPGSYEQYF. Using reference TRBV5-4 and TRBJ2-7 for the parts outside the CDR3, the full variable domain is ETGVTQSPTHLIKTRGQQVTLRCSSQSGHNTVSWYQQALGQGPQFIFQYYREEENGRGNFPPRFSGLQFPNYSSELNVNALELDDSALYLCASRLPGSYEQYFGPGTRLTVT.